A single sample is the source of the 3 T cell receptor beta chains below, sequenced in a study of cytomegalovirus exposure and HLA in healthy donors. Primers: 60 Vbeta forward and 13 Jbeta reverse. Assay used: immunoSEQ multiplex PCR; TCRdb lists only in-frame clones, some missing. The sample yields 88,000 or so clones, approximately 60% seen once. The sequenced sample consisted of PBMCs. The receptors stem from a male donor in good health and CMV-seropositive.

The chain has TRBV28 and TRBJ1-2; TRBD1 agrees at 8 bases. This CDR3 region has 15 residues. Germline values: CDR1 MDHEN, CDR2 SYDVKM. With V trimmed by 4 bases and J by 4 bases, 8 bases remained unmatched. The CDR3 nucleotides read TGTGCCAGCAGTTCCGGGCCGACAGGGGTCTATGGCTACACCTTC. Its protein is CASSSGPTGVYGYTF.

The rearrangement uses TRBV7-3 and TRBJ1-1; D possibly corresponds to TRBD1 (6 bases). Per the germline V gene, CDR1 is SGHTA and CDR2 is FQGTGA. V lost 4 bases and J lost 5, with 23 bases in between. CDR3 length: 17 amino acids. This CDR3 reads CASSSPVNRVPKTEAFF. For the CDR3, the DNA is TGTGCCAGCAGCTCCCCAGTGAACAGGGTACCGAAAACTGAAGCTTTCTTT.

The V call is TRBV6-1, the J call TRBJ1-1; D is unclear. CDR1 is MNHNS, CDR2 SASEGT, per germline. The germline V and J ends were trimmed by 7 bases and 1 base, with 13 bases remaining between them. The CDR3 is 14 amino acids. The CDR3 DNA sequence: TGTGCCAGCACTAGGCCGGTCGGGAACACTGAAGCTTTCTTT. This gives the protein CASTRPVGNTEAFF.